This T cell receptor beta chain was profiled in a study of OX40 agonist ivuxolimab in advanced cancers. Concerning the study at large: Ivuxolimab was an agonistic, fully human IgG2 monoclonal antibody directed against OX40 (CD134), a costimulatory receptor. Intravenous ivuxolimab was administered to patients every 2 weeks at six dose levels: 0.01, 0.1, 0.3, 1.5, 3 and 10 mg/kg. Of the 50 to 55 dose-escalation patients, hepatocellular carcinoma was present in about 19, melanoma in roughly 15, renal cell carcinoma in 9 and head and neck cancer in 9. In the dose-escalation cohort, 75% to 85% of patients were male, and the mean age was approximately 60 years with a range of roughly 23 to 79. Prior anti-PD-1, anti-PD-L1 or anti-CTLA-4 therapy was permitted, and 30% to 45% of dose-escalation patients had received checkpoint inhibitors. Three dose-escalation patients achieved partial responses, one with hepatocellular carcinoma and two with cutaneous melanoma. Peripheral TCRbeta sequencing aimed to test whether ivuxolimab altered TCR sequence diversity and caused clonal T-cell expansion. The paper covers the monotherapy dose-escalation part of the phase I ivuxolimab trial, which included N of about 50 patients.

Patients with autoimmune disease history or receiving systemic immunosuppression were excluded from the trial. Peripheral blood for TCR sequencing was collected from all dose cohorts at baseline, on cycle 4 day 1, and on cycle 7 day 1. The samples were taken from a phase I, first-in-human, multicenter, open-label dose-escalation trial of ivuxolimab. Adults with locally advanced or metastatic melanoma, renal cell carcinoma, hepatocellular carcinoma or head and neck squamous cell carcinoma were enrolled in the trial. CD4+ and CD8+ T cells were sorted separately from peripheral blood before TCR sequencing. Notes on this clone: Its antigen is still unknown. No much larger clonotype is one base removed from it; base qualities were not supplied.

The germline V gene sets CDR1 to SNHLY and CDR2 to FYNNEI. The CDR3, cysteine through phenylalanine, is 14 amino acids long. Only the CDR3 DNA stays, 42 bases, in frame from base 1. Relative to germline, V is missing 3 bases and J is missing 11 bases, with 3 bases of the junction outside any gene match. Genomic DNA was extracted from sorted cells for sequencing of the TCRbeta CDR3 region. The immunoSEQ Assay was used to sequence the TCRbeta CDR3 regions. The clones in this table, taken by TCRdb from immuneACCESS, are in-frame only. Not every clone is retained; where verified, under half of the shortfall comes from an unresolved V gene, and the cause of the rest is unknown. The sample profile shows roughly 76,000 clones; around 86% of them were found once. Jointly, the top ten make up just over 2.5% of the sample. General conclusions and limits of the study: After ivuxolimab, more expanded clones were found on average in CD8+ T cells than in CD4+ T cells. Which antigens the clonally expanded peripheral T cells were specific for was not determined. Low levels of normalized T-cell clonal expansion were also seen in some nonresponding patients. At doses of 0.1 to 3.0 mg/kg, clonal expansion of both CD4+ and CD8+ T cells in blood was seen between baseline and week 6. Partial responders in the 0.1-3.0 mg/kg groups had among the lowest normalized peripheral clonal expansion, especially among CD8+ T cells.

The sequence links TRBV2 to TRBJ2-3; 15 nucleotides in the junction match TRBD2. This TCR was recovered from an adult with an advanced solid tumor such as melanoma, head and neck, liver or kidney cancer. The material sequenced was CD4+ or CD8+ T cells sorted from blood, taken in a trial of the OX40 agonist ivuxolimab. The DNA is as follows: TGTGCCAGCAGTGAGGGACTAGCGGGGGGAATGCAGTATTTT. Its protein is CASSEGLAGGMQYF.